This entry features one TCR beta chain sequence. The specificity of this receptor is unknown. No per-base quality is available; no much larger clone lies one base away. This sample stems from a study of shared T cell receptors in the human thymus (dated by TCRdb to the early 2020s). Looking at the study overall: The study investigated the way shared, self-reactive T-cell receptor alpha chains are produced in the human thymus.

Based on the germline V gene, the CDR1 and CDR2 sequences are SQVTM and ANQGSEA. The junction shows trimming of 3 bases on V and 6 bases on J, and the gene matches do not reach 8 bases of it. The CDR3 runs 15 residues from the cysteine to the phenylalanine. Just CDR3 DNA is preserved here, 45 bases in frame from base 1. The method behind the library was the immunoSEQ multiplex PCR assay. Drawn from immuneACCESS, this table holds only the in-frame rearrangements with V and J called that TCRdb kept. Clones are partly lost; checked studies trace under half to an unresolved V gene and leave the rest unexplained. This sample lists about 660,000 clones; roughly 90% were detected once. The top ten clonotypes cover around 0.01% of the sample. These same data were also listed under a study on human thymus T cells. The second publication reports: The donors were immunologically healthy infants in Finland who had open corrective cardiac surgery for congenital heart defects. The thymus tissue came from surgical resects taken out during corrective cardiac surgery. Both the thymic and the peripheral blood repertoires appeared to show biased V and J gene segment usage. The related research reported highly overlapping thymic TCR repertoires among unrelated individuals. The study used 7 or 8 infant thymus samples plus four related peripheral blood samples to characterize TCR alpha and beta repertoires. The cohort included a handful of male and two female infants, with donor ages spanning 7 to 244 days. After being mechanically released from the tissue, thymocytes were kept at -70 degrees C in pellets of about 8.5-32 million cells. A QIAsymphony instrument was used to extract genomic DNA from the frozen cell pellets. Using the immunoSEQ multiplex PCR assay, the TCRB and TCRAD loci were amplified from a standardized quantity of quality-controlled genomic DNA. Amplicons spanned the V(D)J region at a length sufficient to cover the CDR3 and identify V and J genes. The amplicons were sequenced on an Illumina platform via the commercial immunoSEQ service. Primer bias and sequencing errors were corrected as previously described, and TCRAD and TCRB definitions were based on the IMGT database. The repertoires were analysed using immunoSEQ Analyzer 3.0 and VDJTools for basic statistics, V/J segment usage, diversity estimates, rarefaction and pairwise overlap. To estimate diversity, the Chao1, ChaoE, Efron-Thisted, Shannon and inverse Simpson indices were applied, and diversity was also estimated on datasets down-sampled to the smallest sample. Repertoire overlap was determined by strict matching of CDR3 nucleotide sequence, V gene and J gene, and Jaccard-based multidimensional scaling clustering was applied. On average, thymus samples gave 650,000 to 1,000,000 unique TCRB clonotypes, whereas blood samples gave about 84,000.

The TCR was taken from a boy under three years old with a congenital heart defect. Donor details come from another sample of the same person, matched by shared clones. The sample was thymocytes. The V and J genes are TRBV29-1 and TRBJ2-1, with 10 middle bases fitting TRBD2. The DNA sequence is TGCAGCGTTGACTTACAGCGGGAGGGGGTCAATGAGCAGTTCTTC. Its protein product is CSVDLQREGVNEQFF.